Sequencing of this T cell receptor beta chain was carried out in a study of cytomegalovirus exposure and HLA in healthy donors (TCRdb year 2017). About the study as a whole: An earlier analysis of approximately 550 of the donors reported roughly 300 Gb of sequence data and roughly 100 million unique TCR beta sequences from approximately 180 million T cells. An early release covering just under 650 HLA-typed donors comprised roughly 300 gigabases of sequencing data and around 85 million unique TCR sequences. Of the roughly 390 genotyped donors, roughly 76% were placed in the genetic ancestry cluster associated with self-reported Caucasian donors. The aim of the study was to test whether cataloging public T cell receptors could identify signatures of past pathogen exposure. The study used immunosequencing to profile the T cell repertoires of approximately 650 subjects and linked those repertoires to cytomegalovirus serostatus. Along with the approximately 650-subject first cohort, a separate validation cohort of around 110 different subjects was used. High-throughput TCR immunosequencing, statistical association of individual TCRs with disease status, and machine learning were combined to predict cytomegalovirus infection status. A later analysis re-examined previously published TCR beta repertoires from more than 550 donors and added high-resolution HLA genotyping to investigate patterns of TCR occurrence. The later analysis used no new phenotypic data to find candidate immune exposures, relying instead on TCR beta sequences and their occurrence across donors. In an earlier analysis of roughly 600 of the donors, high-throughput TCR beta sequencing was used to judge whether each TCR beta V gene segment behaved as functional or pseudogenic. Alongside the repertoire data, information on donor age, sex, ethnicity and CMV serostatus was compiled. In a later genetic analysis, genome-wide SNP genotypes for about three fifths of the 666 donors were used, and that subset was treated as a discovery cohort. Every discovery cohort repertoire had been produced on one sequencing platform. Class I and class II HLA loci were covered by the typing at four-digit resolution. The number of typed donors differed by locus: about 620-640 for A, B, C, DRB1 and DQB1; 500 to 550 for DQA1; 606 for DPA1; and 400 to 480 for DPB1. Because of strong linkage in the cohort, 4 to 6 DR-DQ haplotypes were treated as single units for association and clustering. On average, around 240,000 unique TCR beta nucleotide sequences were sequenced per donor among a few hundred genotyped donors of the cohort, with around 19% of those sequences being non-productive. Beyond this particular receptor, the publication reports: In a later analysis, the rate of TCR association differed among HLA loci, with DRB1 alleles having the most associated TCRs and HLA-C alleles having the fewest. A further reported finding was that TCR beta sequences accurately predicted the HLA-A and HLA-B alleles for most subjects in the first cohort. This cohort had only TCR beta chains sequenced, and the lack of alpha or paired-chain data limited which features could be detected. According to a later genetic analysis, donors in an Asian-associated ancestry cluster had fewer N-insertions in productive TCRs than the approximately 630-donor mean. The classifier was reported to diagnose cytomegalovirus status with high specificity and sensitivity in both the original and validation cohorts. A cluster of highly shared sequence variants was judged likely to be a technical artifact of the sequencing pipeline. A later analysis found that HLA-associated TCR beta chains were more clonally expanded and had lower generation probabilities than equally common non-associated chains. Strong co-occurrence of HLA alleles, especially DR and DQ, made assigning TCR associations to individual alleles difficult. The authors suggested that the approach could potentially be extended to other disease states and immunological phenotypes. In an earlier analysis of approximately 590 of the donors, most TCR beta V segments were observed in productive rearrangements about 87% or about 30% of the time, broadly matching IMGT annotations. In a later analysis, several top co-occurrence clusters were reported to appear linked to parvovirus B19, influenza, CMV and Epstein-Barr virus. The earlier analysis of a few hundred of the donors excluded 15 to 20 rarely observed V segments, including chromosome 9 orphons, because counts were too low. In vitro tests confirmed that a few of the cytomegalovirus-associated TCR beta chains recognize cytomegalovirus antigens. In a later genetic analysis, a missense DCLRE1C variant was associated with V-gene and J-gene trimming of TCR beta chains, and the association was replicated in an independent cohort. Across donors, most TCR sequences were observed very rarely, whereas some public TCRs were present in many individuals. In a later analysis, most CMV-associated TCR beta chains were found to appear HLA-restricted, with HLA associations seemingly driven largely by CMV exposure. In a later analysis, around 17,000 TCR beta sequences were associated with specific HLA alleles at a false discovery rate of 0.05. CMV serostatus was the only immune exposure information available for the cohort. Linkage disequilibrium might explain the correlated functional status among segregating V segments, but an unknown experimental factor could not be excluded. Roughly uniform sequencing depth across donors was assumed in presence/absence analyses, although this assumption may not hold. A total of 150 or so TCR beta chains were listed by the study as associated with cytomegalovirus. Because some donors lacked HLA typing at each locus, the association tests relied only on the typed subset.

The cohort was made up of 500 to 850 healthy bone marrow donors. At the time of sampling, every cohort member was nominally healthy, though immune exposures that went unrecorded were likely present. The donor was CMV seronegative and belonged to the group of under 400 seronegative cohort members. A peripheral blood sample was provided by each donor, and peripheral blood mononuclear cells were used for TCR beta sequencing. Genomic DNA was extracted from the blood cell samples with the Qiagen DNeasy Blood Extraction Kit. Library construction relied on the immunoSEQ multiplex PCR assay. For the multiplex PCR, a mixture combining 60 forward primers for TCR Vbeta segments and 13 reverse primers for TCR Jbeta segments was used. The CDR3 region of rearranged TCR beta genes was amplified from genomic DNA by a multiplex PCR assay. Amplified TCR beta libraries were sequenced as 87-base-pair reads on the Illumina HiSeq System. From the authors' description of their analysis: A later analysis tallied around 87 million unique TCR beta chains across the 650 to 750 repertoires, and approximately 11 million of those chains were shared by two or more donors. A nearest-neighbor algorithm error-corrected the raw reads and collapsed the reads into unique sequences, merging closely related sequences to remove PCR and sequencing errors. To assign V, D and J gene segments, CDR3 sequences were aligned to IMGT reference sequences. For a sequence to be retained, a match of at least six nucleotides to both a V gene segment and a J gene segment was required. A rearrangement counted as productive if the CDR3 had no stop codons and remained in frame with V and J, and every other rearrangement counted as non-productive. CDR3 was defined according to IMGT convention as the region running from the second conserved V-encoded cysteine to the conserved J-encoded phenylalanine. In an earlier analysis of 587 of the donors, sequences lacking an unambiguous match to a single V gene segment were excluded. An earlier analysis of about 590 of the donors classified V segments as functional when productive rearrangements were above 56.7% and as segregating when the standard deviation between donors was above 5%. A statistical classification framework was built for diagnosing cytomegalovirus status from the catalog of TCR beta chain sequences. V and J gene assignment, in a later analysis, came from comparing TCR nucleotide sequences with IMGT/GENE-DB human TR gene sequences. A later analysis assigned CDR3 sequences and most-parsimonious VDJ recombination scenarios with the TCRdist pipeline. In a later analysis, each TCR beta chain was defined by its CDR3 amino acid sequence together with its V-gene family, and reads lacking a unique V-gene family were excluded. A later analysis removed roughly 590 highly shared, low-generation-probability nucleotide sequences to deal with suspected cross-contamination and a sequencing artifact. For each public chain, a later analysis derived a clonal expansion index from normalized ranks of inferred template counts within each repertoire. In a later analysis, generation probabilities were computed using a VDJ recombination model fitted to out-of-frame rearrangements, and the results were checked against IGoR. In a later analysis, TCR-TCR, TCR-HLA and TCR-CMV co-occurrence was scored with hypergeometric tests, and a repertoire-size bias correction was applied to TCR pairs. To estimate false discovery rates, a later analysis permuted the HLA or CMV assignments 20 times. A later analysis grouped co-occurring TCRs with DBSCAN, adding TCRdist sequence similarity when clustering within HLA-allele-positive subsets. For co-occurrence clustering, repertoires with fewer than 30,000 or more than 120,000 public chains were excluded, along with roughly 5 repertoires with anomalous nucleotide sharing. This is the immuneACCESS table as TCRdb keeps it, with only in-frame sequences that have V and J called. A part of the clones is gone; compared with another copy, unresolved V genes explain less than half, and the rest is unexplained. Clonal size and the V and J genes are those of that table, whereas D and trimming came from the DNA. The table held for this sample gives tens of thousands of clones. The ten top clones hold about 0.6% of the sample.

To note about this clone: The antigen it recognizes is unknown.

The specimen sequenced was PBMCs. This TCR came from a man aged 50 to 60 in good health and CMV-seronegative.

The CDR3 reads CSVAAGGTDTQYF. Here is the DNA: TGCAGCGTTGCTGCGGGGGGCACAGATACGCAGTATTTT. The rearrangement combines TRBV29-1 with TRBJ2-3; 7 junctional bases match TRBD2. For this chain, trimming is 4 bases at the V end and 1 base at the J end, and the number of junction bases without a gene match is 2. The CDR3 has 13 amino acids, counting the end cysteine and phenylalanine. The only DNA kept is the CDR3, 39 bases in frame from the first base. Via the germline V gene, CDR1 is SQVTM and CDR2 ANQGSEA.